These 25 T cell receptor beta chains share one sample of origin, sequenced in a study of T-cell memory formation after mild COVID-19 (dated by TCRdb to about 2021). The library came from 5' RACE. The sequencing machine was an Illumina NovaSeq 6000. Starting from the raw public reads, TCRdb applied fastp trimming at Q25, assembled clones with MiXCR and retained in-frame beta chains. CDR3 protein duplicates are merged, each entry listing the most common genes and DNA. The sample table lists roughly 450,000 distinct CDR3 sequences, 15% to 20% of them with a count of one. 9% to 15% of the sample lies in the top ten. Input material: PBMCs or a T cell subset sorted from them (not recorded which). The receptors stem from an adult woman who had mild COVID-19 (a few samples of this study predate the infection). The sample titles of this study are shuffled in the database, so cell type and time point are left out; the donor was told from shared clones.

This chain connects TRBV29-1 to TRBJ1-2; the D gene is possibly TRBD1 (6 bases). The germline CDR1 and CDR2 sequences are SQVTM and ANQGSEA. The CDR3 is 14 amino acids. Trimming cost V 1 base and J 7 bases, with 16 bases left between them. This chain's CDR3 is CSVEVTRGGLGYTF. Written as DNA, the CDR3 is TGCAGCGTTGAAGTCACCAGGGGAGGGCTTGGCTACACCTTC.

The gene calls are TRBV24-1 and TRBJ2-3, with 8 bases identical to TRBD1. Losses at the gene ends were 4 bases for V and 2 bases for J; bases not matched to a gene: 4. Germline-derived CDR1 and CDR2 are KGHDR and SFDVKD. There are 15 residues in the CDR3. The CDR3 region has the DNA TGTGCCACCAGTGACCGGACAGGGAACACAGATACGCAGTATTTT. Amino acids: CATSDRTGNTDTQYF.

This chain uses TRBV13 with TRBJ2-7; TRBD2 agrees at 9 bases. There are 15 residues in the CDR3. CDR1 PRHDT and CDR2 FYEKMQ come from the germline V gene (reference sequence). J lost 2 bases, V lost 4 bases, and 6 bases had no gene match. This CDR3 is CASSSPPSGAYEQYF. In nucleotides, the CDR3 is TGTGCCAGCAGCTCGCCCCCTAGCGGGGCCTACGAGCAGTACTTC.

The chain employs TRBV2 and TRBJ2-1, with TRBD2 matching over 8 bases. The CDR3 has 12 amino acids. Germline CDR1 and CDR2: SNHLY and FYNNEI. The V gene end was trimmed by 7 bases and the J gene end by 6 bases; junction bases not matched to a gene: 2. CDR3 residues: CASTLAVNEQFF. The CDR3, as DNA: TGTGCCAGCACACTAGCGGTCAATGAGCAGTTCTTC.

The chain combines TRBV6-7 with TRBJ2-7, with 8 bases matching TRBD1. TRBV6-7 is reported as an ORF; its role is uncertain. Losses at the gene ends were 2 bases for V and 1 base for J; bases not matched to a gene: 16. This CDR3 spans 19 amino acids. DNA for the CDR3: TGTGCCAGCAGTTACCCCCGCTCCGTTCGGGACAGGTCATCCTACGAGCAGTACTTC. Its protein is CASSYPRSVRDRSSYEQYF.

The chain carries TRBV7-9 and TRBJ2-4; tentatively, D is TRBD2 (6 bases). The CDR3 sequence is 16 residues long. V was trimmed by 5 bases and J by 6 bases, leaving 20 bases between them. The V gene's germline CDR1 is SEHNR and CDR2 FQNEAQ (reference sequence). In DNA form, the CDR3 reads TGTGCCAGCAGCCGACTAGAAAGGTTTCCCAGAAACATTCAGTACTTC. Its protein product is CASSRLERFPRNIQYF.

This clonotype was recorded a few times. The chain uses TRBV20-1 and TRBJ2-2, with a weak D call TRBD2 (6 bases). CDR1 and CDR2 (germline): DFQATT, SNEGSKA (reference sequence). Trimming took off 5 bases at V and 2 bases at J, with 15 bases between the two ends. The length of the CDR3 is 15 residues. DNA of the CDR3: TGCAGTGCTCCAGCGGGTCTCCAAAACACCGGGGAGCTGTTTTTT. Translation gives CSAPAGLQNTGELFF.

This clonotype occurred many times. This rearrangement joins TRBV3-1 to TRBJ2-7, with 7 positions matching TRBD2. The CDR3 spans 14 residues. Per germline, CDR1 LGHDT and CDR2 YNNKEL (reference sequence). V lost 4 bases and J lost 1; bases outside the gene matches: 4. This CDR3 is CASSREGLSYEQYF. Written as DNA, the CDR3 is TGTGCCAGCAGCCGGGAGGGCCTATCCTACGAGCAGTACTTC.

This clonotype was observed a single time. The V call is TRBV7-8, the J call TRBJ1-5; the D gene is possibly TRBD1 (5 bases). Germline-derived CDR1 and CDR2 are SGHVS and FQNEAQ. This CDR3 has 17 residues. Between the trimmed V and J ends, which lost 1 base and 4 bases, there was a span of 17 bases. Here the CDR3 reads CASSLGKTGHINQPQHF. The CDR3 nucleotides read TGTGCCAGCAGCTTAGGGAAGACCGGACATATAAATCAGCCCCAGCATTTT.

This clonotype came up a few times. The chain has TRBV12-5 and TRBJ2-7; TRBD2 agrees at 8 bases. V trimming: 6 bases; J trimming: 2 bases; junction bases outside the gene matches: 15. This CDR3 comprises 17 residues. CDR1 is LGHNT, CDR2 FRNRAP, per germline. For the CDR3, the DNA is TGTGCTAGTGGAAACAGCACGACTAGCGAGCCACCCTACGAGCAGTACTTC. Protein product: CASGNSTTSEPPYEQYF.

V gene TRBV7-9 combines with J gene TRBJ1-1; 7 nucleotides match TRBD1. There are 16 residues in the CDR3. CDR1 and CDR2 from the germline V gene are SEHNR and FQNEAQ (reference sequence). Germline trimming cut 3 bases from V and 1 base from J; bases unmatched to any gene: 8. CDR3 nucleotides: TGTGCCAGCAGCTTCAACAGGGGAGGTGAGAACACTGAAGCTTTCTTT. Protein product: CASSFNRGGENTEAFF.

This clonotype was detected a few times. As DNA, the CDR3 is TGTGCCAGCAGCTTAGGCAATAGCGAGACAGATACGCAGTATTTT. Translated: CASSLGNSETDTQYF. This chain connects TRBV7-9 to TRBJ2-3; D is possibly TRBD2 (5 bases). Germline V gives CDR1 SEHNR, CDR2 FQNEAQ (reference sequence). The germline V and J ends were trimmed by 1 base and 3 bases, with 11 bases remaining between them. CDR3 size: 15 residues. The entire variable domain, with the rest obtained from reference TRBV7-9 and TRBJ2-3, is as follows: DTGVSQNPRHKITKRGQNVTFRCDPISEHNRLYWYRQTLGQGPEFLTYFQNEAQLEKSRLLSDRFSAERPKGSFSTLEIQRTEQGDSAMYLCASSLGNSETDTQYFGPGTRLTVL.

This clonotype was picked up a small number of times. V is TRBV7-2 and J is TRBJ2-7; D is tentatively TRBD1 or TRBD2 (5 bases each). This CDR3 spans 14 amino acids. V was pared by 5 bases and J by 4 bases, with 15 bases between. CDR1 SGHTA and CDR2 FQGNSA come from the germline V gene. This CDR3 reads CASSLSRDRYEQYF. Here the CDR3 DNA reads TGTGCCAGCAGCCTCTCCCGGGACCGTTACGAGCAGTACTTC.

This chain links TRBV5-1 with TRBJ2-7; 10 bases match TRBD2. V was pared by 0 bases and J by 7 bases, with 10 bases of the junction left unmatched. Germline V gives CDR1 SGHRS, CDR2 YFSETQ. This CDR3 comprises 16 residues. In DNA form, the CDR3 reads TGCGCCAGCAGCTTGGAGGCTAGCGGGAGATTGGGGGAGCAGTACTTC. Translation gives CASSLEASGRLGEQYF.

V usage is TRBV6-1 and J usage is TRBJ1-2, with 7 nucleotides matching TRBD1. Per the germline V gene, CDR1 is MNHNS and CDR2 is SASEGT. With V trimmed by 7 bases and J by 8 bases, 7 bases remained unmatched. This CDR3 comprises 12 residues. CDR3 in amino acids: CASTPSRGGYTF. The CDR3 region has the DNA TGTGCCAGCACCCCTAGCAGGGGGGGCTACACCTTC.

There are a few counts of this clonotype. The chain has TRBV4-1 and TRBJ1-5; D possibly corresponds to TRBD1 (6 bases). This CDR3 comprises 13 residues. Germline lookup yields CDR1 MGHRA and CDR2 YSYEKL. Trimming took off 1 base at V and 11 bases at J, with 12 bases between the two ends. For the CDR3, the DNA is TGCGCCAGCAGCCAAGTCGGACAGTCGTCCCAGCATTTT. It codes for CASSQVGQSSQHF.

This clonotype was detected only a few times. With a much larger clone just one base away, this may be a read error. CDR3 loop: CSSSLGEQYF. The CDR3 bases are TGTTCCAGCAGTTTAGGCGAGCAGTACTTC. The chain has TRBV12-3 or TRBV12-4 and TRBJ2-7; D gene ambiguous. There are 10 residues in the CDR3.

The chain is built from TRBV5-1 and TRBJ2-5; the match to TRBD1 covers 10 bases. This CDR3 comprises 15 residues. Germline V lookup: CDR1 SGHRS, CDR2 YFSETQ. With V trimmed by 3 bases and J by 4 bases, 6 bases remained unmatched. CDR3 bases: TGCGCCAGCAGCTGGGGACAGGGGATAGGAGAGACCCAGTACTTC. Translation: CASSWGQGIGETQYF. Looking up the rest from reference TRBV5-1 and TRBJ2-5 gives the full variable domain: KAGVTQTPRYLIKTRGQQVTLSCSPISGHRSVSWYQQTPGQGLQFLFEYFSETQRNKGNFPGRFSGRQFSNSRSEMNVSTLELGDSALYLCASSWGQGIGETQYFGPGTRLLVL.

The chain has TRBV6-2 or TRBV6-3 and TRBJ2-7; TRBD2 aligns across 8 bases. V gave up 2 bases and J gave up 5 bases; unmatched junction bases: 14. Germline CDR1 MNHEY, CDR2 SVGEGT. The CDR3 loop spans 17 amino acids. Here the CDR3 reads CASSYGFERETAHEQYF. The CDR3 nucleotides read TGTGCCAGCAGTTACGGTTTCGAGCGGGAGACGGCGCACGAGCAGTACTTC.

This clonotype showed up just a few times. The V gene is TRBV6-2 or TRBV6-3, the J gene TRBJ2-5; D is possibly TRBD2 (6 bases). The CDR3 extends over 13 amino acids. Germline V lookup: CDR1 MNHEY, CDR2 SVGEGT. The V gene lost 6 bases and the J gene lost 11 bases, with 19 bases spanning the gap. The DNA of the CDR3 is TGTGCCAGCAGCAAAACCGCGGGACTGGGGCAGTACTTC. As protein: CASSKTAGLGQYF.

This clonotype was found a few times. The J gene is TRBJ2-1, the V gene TRBV11-3, with TRBD2 matching over 8 bases. The CDR3 loop spans 15 amino acids. Trimming removed 4 bases from V and 2 bases from J; junction bases left unmatched: 4. Germline V gives CDR1 SGHNT, CDR2 YENEEA. CDR3 sequence reads: CASSYSGDTYNEQFF. DNA of the CDR3: TGTGCCAGCAGCTATAGCGGGGATACCTACAATGAGCAGTTCTTC.

This clonotype has more than one count but fewer than ten. The chain combines TRBV6-2 or TRBV6-3 with TRBJ2-7; D might be TRBD2 (6 bases). The V gene lost 6 bases and the J gene lost 2 bases, with 17 bases spanning the gap. CDR3 length: 15 amino acids. CDR1 is MNHEY and CDR2 is SVGEGT in the germline V gene. DNA for the CDR3: TGTGCCAGCAGCCGGACACCTGGCGGGACCTACGAGCAGTACTTC. It specifies CASSRTPGGTYEQYF.

The chain carries TRBV4-2 and TRBJ2-7; no reliable D call. The CDR3 is 14 amino acids. Trimming pared 1 base from V and 5 bases from J, leaving 12 bases between. Germline V gives CDR1 LGHNA, CDR2 YNFKEQ. For the CDR3, the DNA is TGTGCCAGCAGCCAAGCCGTCCGAACCCACGAGCAGTACTTC. Translating it yields CASSQAVRTHEQYF.

This clonotype was counted a few times. This chain links TRBV5-1 with TRBJ1-6, with D perhaps matching TRBD1 (5 bases). Trimming shortened V by 5 bases and J by 5 bases, and 14 bases separated the two germline ends. The germline V gene encodes CDR1 SGHRS and CDR2 YFSETQ. The CDR3 totals 15 residues. CDR3 sequence: CASSPDGGNNSPLHF. Written as DNA, the CDR3 is TGCGCCAGCAGTCCCGATGGGGGGAATAATTCACCCCTCCACTTT.

This clonotype showed up many times. The rearrangement uses TRBV11-2 and TRBJ2-3; D ambiguous. The CDR3 spans 16 residues. Trimming left V 1 base short and J 2 bases short, with 13 bases between. Per the germline V gene, CDR1 is SGHAT and CDR2 is FQNNGV. The CDR3 DNA follows: TGTGCCAGCAGCTTAGGTGGGATTGGGAACACAGATACGCAGTATTTT. The encoded protein is CASSLGGIGNTDTQYF.